This T cell receptor (beta chain) was sequenced in a study of cytomegalovirus exposure and HLA in healthy donors (dated by TCRdb to the late 2010s). Broadly, across the study: According to an earlier analysis of several hundred of the donors, 150 million to 200 million T cells yielded roughly 110 million unique TCR beta sequences and approximately 300 Gb of sequence data. An early release covering around 630 HLA-typed donors comprised about 320 gigabases of sequencing data and approximately 85 million unique TCR sequences. The genetic ancestry cluster associated with self-reported Caucasian donors included approximately 85% of the 398 genotyped donors. The study aimed to test whether signatures of past pathogen exposure could be identified by cataloging public T cell receptors. The T cell repertoires of 670 or so subjects were profiled by immunosequencing and related to cytomegalovirus serostatus. A separate validation cohort of 100 to 150 different subjects was used in addition to the approximately 700-subject first cohort. The study combined high-throughput TCR immunosequencing, statistical association of individual TCRs with disease status, and machine learning to predict cytomegalovirus infection status. A later analysis re-examined previously published TCR beta repertoires from just over 650 donors and added high-resolution HLA genotyping to investigate patterns of TCR occurrence. The later analysis used no new phenotypic data to find candidate immune exposures, relying instead on TCR beta sequences and their occurrence across donors. In an earlier analysis of roughly 580 of the donors, high-throughput TCR beta sequencing was used to judge whether each TCR beta V gene segment behaved as functional or pseudogenic. Donor age, sex, ethnicity and CMV serostatus were compiled alongside the repertoire data. In a later genetic analysis, genome-wide SNP genotypes for about three fifths of the 666 donors were used, and that subset was treated as a discovery cohort. All discovery cohort repertoires had been generated using a single sequencing platform. HLA typing included class I and class II loci at four-digit resolution. Typing coverage differed by locus: A, B, C, DRB1 and DQB1 were typed in about 620-630 donors, DQA1 in 522, DPA1 in approximately 610, and DPB1 in roughly 470. Several DR-DQ haplotypes were handled as single units for association and clustering, since linkage in the cohort was strong. Among almost 400 genotyped donors of the cohort, an average of around 240,000 unique TCR beta nucleotide sequences were sequenced per donor, roughly 20% of them non-productive.

The full study reports these points: In an earlier analysis of 500 to 650 of the donors, most TCR beta V segments appeared in productive rearrangements about 87% or about 30% of the time, broadly matching IMGT annotations. CMV serostatus was the only immune exposure information available for the cohort. Most TCR sequences were observed very rarely across donors, whereas some public TCRs were present in many individuals. This cohort had only TCR beta chains sequenced, and the lack of alpha or paired-chain data limited which features could be detected. A further reported finding was that TCR beta sequences accurately predicted the HLA-A and HLA-B alleles for most subjects in the first cohort. Assigning TCR associations to individual alleles was difficult when HLA alleles, especially DR and DQ, strongly co-occurred. In both the original and validation cohorts, the classifier was reported to diagnose cytomegalovirus status with high specificity and sensitivity. A cluster of highly shared sequence variants was judged likely to represent a technical artifact of the sequencing pipeline. Because some donors lacked HLA typing at each locus, the association tests relied only on the typed subset. Because counts were too low, about 15 rarely observed V segments, including chromosome 9 orphons, were left out of the earlier analysis of some 640 of the donors. According to a later genetic analysis, donors in an Asian-associated ancestry cluster had fewer N-insertions in productive TCRs than the approximately 710-donor mean. The presence/absence analyses assumed that sequencing depth was roughly uniform across donors, and that assumption may not be true. Correlated functional status among segregating V segments might be attributable to linkage disequilibrium, but an unknown experimental factor could not be ruled out. A later genetic analysis associated a missense DCLRE1C variant with V-gene and J-gene trimming of TCR beta chains, and an independent cohort replicated the association. At a false discovery rate of 0.05, a later analysis linked 16,000 or so TCR beta sequences to specific HLA alleles. Compared with equally common non-associated chains, HLA-associated TCR beta chains in a later analysis were more clonally expanded and had lower generation probabilities. Some IMGT-functional V segments, including TRBV6-2 and TRBV6-3, could not be told apart with the 87-base-pair reads, so those segments were excluded. Three of the identified cytomegalovirus-associated TCR beta chains were confirmed in vitro to be specific for cytomegalovirus antigens. According to the authors, the approach could potentially be generalized to other disease states and immunological phenotypes. Several of the top co-occurrence clusters appeared to be linked to parvovirus B19, influenza, CMV and Epstein-Barr virus, according to a later analysis. In a later analysis, most CMV-associated TCR beta chains were found to appear HLA-restricted, with HLA associations seemingly driven largely by CMV exposure. The study gave a list of about 170 TCR beta chains associated with cytomegalovirus. In a later analysis, TCR association rates were found to vary across HLA loci, with the most associated TCRs seen for DRB1 alleles and the fewest for HLA-C alleles.

Relative to germline, V is missing 0 bases and J is missing 7 bases, with 5 bases of the junction outside any gene match. Looking up the germline V gene yields CDR1 MNHEY and CDR2 SVGAGI. The CDR3 measures 15 amino acids from cysteine to phenylalanine. Only CDR3 DNA remains: 45 bases, in frame from the first base. Worth noting for this clone: Its antigen is not yet known. One base away there is no much larger clone; base qualities are not given.

In total, 630 or so healthy bone marrow donors made up the cohort. At the time of sampling, all cohort members were nominally healthy, though unrecorded immune exposures were likely present. The donor was CMV seropositive and was included in the group of 250 to 300 seropositive cohort members. Each donor provided a peripheral blood sample, and peripheral blood mononuclear cells were used for TCR beta sequencing. The Qiagen DNeasy Blood Extraction Kit was used to extract genomic DNA from the blood cell samples. Library creation used the immunoSEQ multiplex PCR assay. The multiplex PCR relied on a mix of 60 forward primers for TCR Vbeta segments and 13 reverse primers for TCR Jbeta segments. The CDR3 region of rearranged TCR beta genes was amplified from genomic DNA by a multiplex PCR assay. On the Illumina HiSeq System, the amplified TCR beta libraries were sequenced as 87-base-pair reads. The source study handled its data this way. Across the 670 or so repertoires, a later analysis counted 60 million to 90 million unique TCR beta chains, roughly 11 million of which were shared by at least two donors. Raw reads were error-corrected and collapsed into unique sequences by a nearest-neighbor algorithm in which closely related sequences were merged to remove PCR and sequencing errors. Alignment of CDR3 sequences to IMGT reference sequences was used to assign V, D and J gene segments. For a sequence to be retained, a match of at least six nucleotides to both a V gene segment and a J gene segment was required. Rearrangements were classified as productive when the CDR3 lacked stop codons and remained in frame with V and J, and all other rearrangements were classified as non-productive. Following IMGT convention, CDR3 was defined as the stretch from the second conserved V-encoded cysteine up to the conserved J-encoded phenylalanine. Sequences without an unambiguous match to a single V gene segment were excluded from the earlier analysis of several hundred of the donors. In an earlier analysis of a few hundred of the donors, V segments were called functional above 56.7% productive rearrangements and were called segregating when the between-donor standard deviation exceeded 5%. A statistical classification framework was built to diagnose cytomegalovirus status from the catalog of TCR beta chain sequences. In a later analysis, V and J genes were assigned by comparing TCR nucleotide sequences against IMGT/GENE-DB human TR gene sequences. In a later analysis, CDR3 sequences and most-parsimonious VDJ recombination scenarios were assigned using the TCRdist pipeline. A later analysis defined each TCR beta chain by its CDR3 amino acid sequence plus V-gene family, and excluded reads lacking a unique V-gene family. As a way to deal with suspected cross-contamination and a sequencing artifact, a later analysis dropped over 550 nucleotide sequences that were highly shared and had low generation probability. In a later analysis, a clonal expansion index for each public chain was calculated from normalized within-repertoire ranks of inferred template counts. In a later analysis, generation probabilities were computed using a VDJ recombination model fitted to out-of-frame rearrangements, and the results were checked against IGoR. Hypergeometric tests were used in a later analysis to score TCR-TCR, TCR-HLA and TCR-CMV co-occurrence, with a repertoire-size bias correction applied to the TCR pairs. In a later analysis, false discovery rates were estimated by permuting HLA or CMV assignments 20 times. In a later analysis, co-occurring TCRs were grouped using DBSCAN, with TCRdist sequence similarity added in when clustering inside HLA-allele-positive subsets. Repertoires with fewer than 30,000 or more than 120,000 public chains were left out of co-occurrence clustering, as were several repertoires with anomalous nucleotide sharing. Held by TCRdb, this immuneACCESS table contains in-frame sequences only and omits some clones. Under half of the omission traces to an unresolved V gene where checked; the cause of the rest is unknown. The V and J calls and clone size come from that table; D and trimming were worked out from the DNA. Within this sample are some 170,000 clones, with over 70% of them counted one time only. The top ten constitute 2.5% to 3% of the sample.

This receptor chain uses TRBV6-5 and TRBJ1-5, with 8 junctional bases fitting TRBD1. Sequences were obtained from PBMCs. This clonotype originated in a woman aged 45-60 years in good health and CMV-seropositive. The DNA is TGTGCCAGCAGTTACTCACGGACAGGGTTGCAGCCCCAGCATTTT. It translates to CASSYSRTGLQPQHF.